This TCR beta chain was profiled in a study of T cell responses to AZD1222 COVID-19 vaccine. Concerning this clone: Its target is unknown.

This table comes from immunoSEQ multiplex PCR, and its TCRdb copy is limited to in-frame clones, with some not included. The sample shows around 180,000 clones, over 80% of them seen only once. The study's findings and limits: Along spike, vaccine-associated CD4 TCRs were found throughout, with dominance at 160-218 and 743-854.

Trimming at V came to 0 bases and at J to 6 bases, leaving 4 bases not matched to a gene. Germline CDR1 SGHRS, CDR2 YFSETQ. This CDR3 comprises 16 residues. The source material was peripheral blood, sampled on day 0 of AZD1222 vaccination. The chain combines TRBV5-1 with TRBJ2-3; 13 bases line up with TRBD2. The sequence was collected from an adult in good health. This chain's CDR3 is CASSLGLAGGRDTQYF. CDR3 in DNA: TGCGCCAGCAGCTTGGGACTAGCGGGAGGTAGGGATACGCAGTATTTT.